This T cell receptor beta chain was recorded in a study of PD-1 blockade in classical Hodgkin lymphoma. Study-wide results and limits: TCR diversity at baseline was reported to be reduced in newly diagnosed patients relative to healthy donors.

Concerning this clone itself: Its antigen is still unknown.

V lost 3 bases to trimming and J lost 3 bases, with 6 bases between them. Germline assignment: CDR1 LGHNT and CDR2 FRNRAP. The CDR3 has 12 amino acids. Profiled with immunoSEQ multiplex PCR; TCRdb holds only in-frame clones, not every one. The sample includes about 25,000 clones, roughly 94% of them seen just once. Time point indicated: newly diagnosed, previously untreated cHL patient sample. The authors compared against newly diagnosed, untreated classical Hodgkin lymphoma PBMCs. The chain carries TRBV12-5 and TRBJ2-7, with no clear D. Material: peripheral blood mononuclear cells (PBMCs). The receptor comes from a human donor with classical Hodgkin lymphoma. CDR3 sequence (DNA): TGTGCTAGTGGTTTAGGTATCTACGAGCAGTACTTC. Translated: CASGLGIYEQYF. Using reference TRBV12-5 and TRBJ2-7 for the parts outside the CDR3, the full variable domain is DARVTQTPRHKVTEMGQEVTMRCQPILGHNTVFWYRQTMMQGLELLAYFRNRAPLDDSGMPKDRFSAEMPDATLATLKIQPSEPRDSAVYFCASGLGIYEQYFGPGTRLTVT.